This T cell receptor (beta chain) is drawn from a study of T cell changes during pregnancy in multiple sclerosis. The CDR3 spans 13 residues. Germline-derived CDR1 and CDR2 are SQVTM and ANQGSEA. The V segment lost 6 bases and the J segment 6 bases; nucleotides outside the gene matches: 10. Using immunoSEQ multiplex PCR, the repertoire was profiled, and TCRdb retains in-frame clones only, with some absent. The sample includes tens of thousands of clones, about 93% of them seen just once. V usage is TRBV29-1 and J usage is TRBJ1-1, with 7 bases lining up with TRBD1. The receptor was isolated from a female donor with multiple sclerosis, enrolled in a pregnancy study. Sequences were derived from CD8+ T cells from peripheral blood mononuclear cells, sampled in the third trimester of pregnancy. The CDR3, as DNA: TGCAGCGTCGGAGATACAGGGGTCGCTGAAGCTTTCTTT. Translating gives CSVGDTGVAEAFF.